The clone carrying this T cell receptor beta chain was recorded many times. This CDR3 spans 17 amino acids. V shed 1 base and J 6 bases; nucleotides not matched to a gene: 9. From germline, CDR1 is SGHVS and CDR2 FNYEAQ. The data belong to a study of early T cells in non-severe SARS-CoV-2 infection. Individual cDNA molecules were tagged with unique molecular identifiers, the study reported. TCRdb re-analysed the 5' RACE reads in MiXCR, keeping a single row per CDR3 protein. The sample holds 60,000 to 75,000 distinct CDR3 sequences, about 4.6% seen once. The sample here was whole blood, taken at baseline. The receptor was derived from an adult who was a healthcare worker with PCR-confirmed SARS-CoV-2 infection or an uninfected control (not recorded which). The donor label of this sample is uncertain. The chain recombines TRBV7-6 with TRBJ1-5; the match to TRBD1 covers 10 bases. CDR3 coding DNA: TGTGCCAGCAGCTTAGGTCCCGACAGGGGGCGAAGTCAGCCCCAGCATTTT. Translation gives CASSLGPDRGRSQPQHF.